The 20 T cell receptor beta chains below come from one sample, sequenced in a study of T cell changes during pregnancy in multiple sclerosis. Data came from immunoSEQ multiplex PCR; TCRdb stores just in-frame clones and leaves some out. The table includes under 65,000 clones, around 90% detected once. The starting material was CD4+ T cells from peripheral blood mononuclear cells, obtained after pregnancy. Receptor source: a female donor in good health, enrolled as a control in a pregnancy study.

This clone was recorded once. The chain uses TRBV18 and TRBJ1-1, with D unresolved. V was trimmed by 6 bases and J by 1 base, leaving 9 bases between them. The germline V gene encodes CDR1 KGHSH and CDR2 LQKENI. The length of the CDR3 is 13 residues. In nucleotides, the CDR3 is TGTGCCAGCTCTCTCACATGGAACACTGAAGCTTTCTTT. It yields the protein CASSLTWNTEAFF.

The CDR3 DNA sequence: TGTGCCAGCTCACCACAAATACCGGGACTAGTGGCAGCCGGGGAGCTGTTTTTT. This gives the protein CASSPQIPGLVAAGELFF. The gene calls are TRBV18 and TRBJ2-2; TRBD2 agrees at 8 bases. This CDR3 has 18 residues. The V and J ends lost 1 base and 6 bases, in that order; junction bases with no gene match: 13. CDR1 and CDR2 (germline): KGHSH, LQKENI.

The chain combines TRBV18 with TRBJ1-1, with D possibly being TRBD1 (6 bases). This CDR3 spans 15 amino acids. The germline V and J ends were trimmed by 3 bases and 3 bases, with 14 bases remaining between them. The germline V gene has CDR1 KGHSH and CDR2 LQKENI. The CDR3 nucleotides read TGTGCCAGCTCACCGAACAGGGTCAGTGACACTGAAGCTTTCTTT. This sequence encodes CASSPNRVSDTEAFF.

The chain couples TRBV9 to TRBJ1-2; D perhaps matches TRBD1 (5 bases). The CDR3 has 13 residues. Trimming took 2 bases from V and 3 from J, leaving 8 bases between them. CDR1 is SGDLS, CDR2 YYNGEE, per germline. The CDR3 DNA reads as TGTGCCAGCAGCGTCAGGGTAGACTATGGCTACACCTTC. As protein: CASSVRVDYGYTF.

The CDR3: CATGQTYEQYF. The CDR3 DNA follows: TGTGCCACCGGACAGACCTACGAGCAGTACTTC. V is TRBV2 and J is TRBJ2-7, with D possibly being TRBD1 (6 bases). V lost 10 bases to trimming and J lost 2 bases, with 9 bases between them. The CDR3 length is 11 residues. Germline V gives CDR1 SNHLY, CDR2 FYNNEI.

This clone showed up just a few times. This chain connects TRBV30 to TRBJ1-1, with D perhaps TRBD1 (6 bases). The length of the CDR3 is 12 residues. Trimming removed 3 bases at V and 8 bases at J, with 13 bases between. CDR1 and CDR2 (germline): GTSNPN, SVGIG (reference sequence). The CDR3 region is CAWRDSQLEAFF. As DNA, the CDR3 is TGTGCCTGGAGGGACAGTCAACTCGAAGCTTTCTTT.

This chain joins TRBV6-5 and TRBJ2-6; the match to TRBD1 covers 7 bases. The CDR3 consists of 16 residues. Germline CDR1 and CDR2: MNHEY and SVGAGI. Trimming took 3 bases from V and 3 from J; bases not matched to a gene: 5. DNA for the CDR3: TGTGCCAGCAGTTATTTAGGGGGCAATGGGGCCAACGTCCTGACTTTC. Its protein is CASSYLGGNGANVLTF.

The genes are TRBV29-1 and TRBJ2-5; TRBD2 agrees at 11 bases. Germline CDR1 and CDR2: SQVTM and ANQGSEA. The CDR3 runs 16 residues. V was pared by 4 bases and J by 2 bases, with 9 bases of the junction left unmatched. The CDR3 here is CSVVQRLAGIQETQYF. The CDR3 nucleotides read TGCAGCGTTGTTCAACGACTAGCGGGGATACAAGAGACCCAGTACTTC.

This clone is a singleton in its sample. This chain joins TRBV27 and TRBJ2-5; 10 bases fit TRBD2. CDR1 and CDR2 from the germline V gene are MNHEY and SMNVEV (reference sequence). V lost 5 bases and J lost 14; bases outside the gene matches: 11. This CDR3 contains 13 residues. This CDR3 reads CASSPTRLAGGYF. The CDR3, as DNA: TGTGCCAGCAGTCCCACTCGACTAGCGGGTGGCTACTTC.

This clone showed up just a few times. The rearrangement joins TRBV30 to TRBJ1-1; 8 bases are shared with TRBD1. The ends lost 4 bases at V and 11 bases at J; junction bases unmatched: 12. Looked up from germline, CDR1 is GTSNPN and CDR2 is SVGIG (reference sequence). CDR3 length equals 13 residues. CDR3 residues: CAWTGTGQQIAFF. The CDR3 nucleotides are TGTGCCTGGACCGGGACAGGTCAACAGATCGCTTTCTTT.

The gene calls are TRBV6-5 and TRBJ2-1; TRBD2 is a possible D gene (5 bases). From germline, CDR1 is MNHEY and CDR2 SVGAGI. The V gene lost 5 bases and the J gene lost 8 bases, with 16 bases spanning the gap. The CDR3 extends over 14 amino acids. CDR3 sequence reads: CASSRRGLFDEQFF. The CDR3 nucleotides are TGTGCCAGCAGTCGCCGAGGACTCTTCGATGAGCAGTTCTTC.

This rearrangement joins TRBV6-1 to TRBJ2-3; maybe TRBD1 (5 bases). V was pared by 5 bases and J by 2 bases, with 11 bases between. The CDR3 covers 14 residues. Germline V lookup: CDR1 MNHNS, CDR2 SASEGT. This chain's CDR3 is CASSRGTPTDTQYF. CDR3 DNA sequence: TGTGCCAGCAGTAGGGGTACTCCCACAGATACGCAGTATTTT.

The table lists this clone with a count of one. This chain links TRBV19 with TRBJ1-1; D may be TRBD1 (5 bases). Germline loops: CDR1 LNHDA, CDR2 SQIVND (reference sequence). Trimming removed 2 bases from V and 1 base from J, with 8 bases in between. This CDR3 spans 14 amino acids. The CDR3: CASSITGGNTEAFF. Here the CDR3 DNA reads TGTGCCAGTAGTATAACGGGGGGGAACACTGAAGCTTTCTTT.

The chain is built from TRBV6-1 and TRBJ1-2; 11 nucleotides align to TRBD1. The CDR3 is 15 amino acids. The germline V gene encodes CDR1 MNHNS and CDR2 SASEGT. J was trimmed by 2 bases and V by 4 bases; bases with no gene match: 3. CDR3 nucleotide sequence: TGTGCCAGCAGTGCGGGACAGGGGGGAAACTATGGCTACACCTTC. Protein sequence: CASSAGQGGNYGYTF.

The chain is built from TRBV5-5 and TRBJ1-3; weak D call: TRBD1 (6 bases). Germline-derived CDR1 and CDR2 are SGHKS and YYEKEE (reference sequence). CDR3 length: 14 residues. V dropped 4 bases and J dropped 2 bases, with 10 bases sitting between them. The CDR3 here is CASSVTGTGNTIYF. In nucleotides, the CDR3 is TGTGCCAGCAGCGTCACAGGGACTGGAAACACCATATATTTT.

The V gene is TRBV11-1, the J gene TRBJ2-7; D remains unclear. Germline values: CDR1 SGHAT, CDR2 FQDESV (reference sequence). The CDR3 has 13 residues. Trimming shortened V by 0 bases and J by 7 bases, and 10 bases separated the two germline ends. Here the CDR3 DNA reads TGTGCCAGCAGCTTAGCGTCGCCCAGGGAGCAGTACTTC. Its protein is CASSLASPREQYF.

The chain uses TRBV18 and TRBJ2-7; TRBD1 matches 10 bases. V lost 0 bases to trimming and J lost 6 bases; unmatched junction nucleotides: 5. The CDR3 totals 15 residues. Germline CDR1 and CDR2: KGHSH and LQKENI. CDR3 DNA: TGTGCCAGCTCACCACCCCGGGACAGGGGTAGCGAGCAGTACTTC. Translated: CASSPPRDRGSEQYF.

The chain combines TRBV2 with TRBJ1-2, with TRBD1 identical over 8 bases. Germline V CDR1 and CDR2: SNHLY, FYNNEI. This CDR3 has 15 residues. V lost 6 bases and J lost 6; bases outside the gene matches: 12. CDR3 in DNA: TGTGCCAGCAGGCGGGGGACAGGCATGTGGGATGGCTACACCTTC. It translates to CASRRGTGMWDGYTF.

The V call is TRBV13, the J call TRBJ2-7, with a possible D match to TRBD2 (6 bases). This CDR3 has 16 amino acids. In germline, CDR1 is PRHDT, CDR2 FYEKMQ (reference sequence). The ends were cut back, 5 bases at V and 3 bases at J, with 20 bases in the middle. CDR3 sequence: CASSPRYGGYGYEQYF. The CDR3 DNA is TGTGCCAGCAGCCCCCGGTATGGGGGGTACGGCTACGAGCAGTACTTC.

The chain is built from TRBV5-7 and TRBJ2-1; D is unclear. TRBV5-7 is given ORF status, its function remaining uncertain. V shed 0 bases and J shed 6 bases, with 13 bases lying between them. This CDR3 spans 15 amino acids. CDR3 DNA sequence: TGTGCCAGCAGCTTGGCCCGGCGGAAGATCAATGAGCAGTTCTTC. This gives the protein CASSLARRKINEQFF.